Listed below are T cell receptor beta chains from one sample, sequenced in a study of blood T cell repertoires in COVID-19. Produced via immunoSEQ multiplex PCR; TCRdb's table is partial and in-frame only. The data hold 100,000 to 150,000 clones, with 80% to 90% observed a single time. Material for sequencing was peripheral blood. These TCRs come from a woman in her sixties with acute or convalescent COVID-19. Each CDR3 is given with its conserved first and last residue. Each record gives: J gene, D gene, V gene, CDR3 protein. The D gene is left open where the match is weak.

J gene: TRBJ1-1
D gene: TRBD1
V gene: TRBV3-1/TRBV3-2
CDR3 protein: CASSPGDSEAFF

J gene: TRBJ2-7
D gene: NA
V gene: TRBV5-4
CDR3 protein: CASSLGGGSYEQYF

J gene: TRBJ1-6
D gene: NA
V gene: TRBV6-5
CDR3 protein: CASTFRGSFSPLHF

J gene: TRBJ1-1
D gene: NA
V gene: TRBV30
CDR3 protein: CAWRDRLNTEAFF

J gene: TRBJ1-6
D gene: TRBD1
V gene: TRBV15
CDR3 protein: CATSRGAGGTSPLHF

J gene: TRBJ1-6
D gene: NA
V gene: TRBV28
CDR3 protein: CASSSGYRSPLHF

J gene: TRBJ1-6
D gene: NA
V gene: TRBV5-5
CDR3 protein: CASSLRGNNSPLHF

J gene: TRBJ2-2
D gene: TRBD2
V gene: TRBV19
CDR3 protein: CASRKRGVNTGELFF

J gene: TRBJ2-5
D gene: TRBD2
V gene: TRBV30
CDR3 protein: CAWSPGLAGETQYF

J gene: TRBJ1-6
D gene: TRBD1
V gene: TRBV12-5
CDR3 protein: CASGPGQGHSPLHF

J gene: TRBJ1-1
D gene: NA
V gene: TRBV6-6
CDR3 protein: CASSDQVSAEAFF

J gene: TRBJ1-2
D gene: NA
V gene: TRBV12-3/TRBV12-4
CDR3 protein: CASSLTSPLNYTF

J gene: TRBJ2-1
D gene: TRBD2
V gene: TRBV3-1/TRBV3-2
CDR3 protein: CASSLTSGDYNEQFF

J gene: TRBJ1-4
D gene: NA
V gene: TRBV19
CDR3 protein: CASSLLKQATNEKLFF

J gene: TRBJ2-7
D gene: TRBD1
V gene: TRBV27
CDR3 protein: CASSGTGTAYEQYF

J gene: TRBJ1-5
D gene: TRBD1
V gene: TRBV12-3/TRBV12-4
CDR3 protein: CASSHTGDQPQHF

J gene: TRBJ1-4
D gene: NA
V gene: TRBV19
CDR3 protein: CASNERTANEKLFF

J gene: TRBJ1-1
D gene: NA
V gene: TRBV19
CDR3 protein: CASSMPRRETEAFF

J gene: TRBJ1-6
D gene: TRBD1
V gene: TRBV19
CDR3 protein: CASSIVGGADSPLHF

J gene: TRBJ2-3
D gene: TRBD2
V gene: TRBV10-2
CDR3 protein: CASRGLAIEADTQYF

J gene: TRBJ1-6
D gene: TRBD1
V gene: TRBV5-1
CDR3 protein: CASSLGTANSPLHF

J gene: TRBJ2-1
D gene: TRBD2
V gene: TRBV29-1
CDR3 protein: CSVFGGTSGRDSYNEQFF

J gene: TRBJ1-4
D gene: NA
V gene: TRBV7-9
CDR3 protein: CASSLATDNEKLFF

J gene: TRBJ2-7
D gene: NA
V gene: TRBV28
CDR3 protein: CASSLSRGFRYEQYF

J gene: TRBJ1-5
D gene: NA
V gene: TRBV5-1
CDR3 protein: CASSLAGSPQPQHF

J gene: TRBJ2-3
D gene: NA
V gene: TRBV7-3
CDR3 protein: CASSLGISTDTQYF

J gene: TRBJ1-2
D gene: TRBD1
V gene: TRBV29-1
CDR3 protein: CSVSGSDRGLSGYTF

J gene: TRBJ1-6
D gene: NA
V gene: TRBV5-5
CDR3 protein: CASSSGSYNSPLHF

J gene: TRBJ2-5
D gene: NA
V gene: TRBV28
CDR3 protein: CASSTGIKTQYF

J gene: TRBJ1-3
D gene: TRBD1
V gene: TRBV19
CDR3 protein: CASSILQGSSGNTIYF

J gene: TRBJ2-7
D gene: NA
V gene: TRBV19
CDR3 protein: CASSSREAEQYF

J gene: TRBJ1-6
D gene: NA
V gene: TRBV27
CDR3 protein: CASSLEPPDWNSPLHF

J gene: TRBJ2-7
D gene: NA
V gene: TRBV12-3/TRBV12-4
CDR3 protein: CASSGQVSYEQYF

J gene: TRBJ2-7
D gene: NA
V gene: TRBV10-3
CDR3 protein: CAISDLREQYF

J gene: TRBJ2-1
D gene: NA
V gene: TRBV10-2
CDR3 protein: CAGGGSSYNEQFF

J gene: TRBJ2-1
D gene: TRBD2
V gene: TRBV6-1
CDR3 protein: CASSEGTSVYNEQFF

J gene: TRBJ1-5
D gene: NA
V gene: TRBV10-3
CDR3 protein: CAISEQLGLSQPQHF

J gene: TRBJ1-6
D gene: NA
V gene: TRBV6-5
CDR3 protein: CAGRGGSSPLHF

J gene: TRBJ1-6
D gene: NA
V gene: TRBV6-5
CDR3 protein: CASRGTSSYNSPLHF

J gene: TRBJ1-2
D gene: NA
V gene: TRBV28
CDR3 protein: CASSFWGGTYGYTF

J gene: TRBJ1-5
D gene: TRBD1
V gene: TRBV6-5
CDR3 protein: CASRGTGDIQPQHF

J gene: TRBJ2-1
D gene: TRBD2
V gene: TRBV11-2
CDR3 protein: CASSLTSGLQAQQFF

J gene: TRBJ2-7
D gene: TRBD2
V gene: TRBV4-1
CDR3 protein: CASSQEASGPYEQYF